The clone carrying this T cell receptor (beta chain) was recorded at least ten times. This sample was included in a study of Graves' ophthalmopathy and Graves' hyperthyroidism. With V trimmed by 1 base and J by 9 bases, 5 bases remained unmatched. Per germline, CDR1 SGHAT and CDR2 FQNNGV. This CDR3 comprises 13 residues. The sequenced template was RNA, covering the TCR beta CDR3 region. HTBI primers primed a first-round RT-PCR, and a second-round multiplex PCR followed. TCRdb reprocessed the multiplex PCR reads with MiXCR, giving one entry per CDR3 protein. This sample carries roughly 380,000 distinct CDR3 sequences, 15% to 17% of them seen once, and the ten largest clones take about 7%.

The sequenced material came from peripheral blood. This receptor was taken from a woman younger than 35 with stable Graves' hyperthyroidism. The rearrangement joins TRBV11-2 to TRBJ2-5; the match to TRBD2 covers 7 bases. CDR3 region: CASSLGASGPQYF. In DNA, the CDR3 is TGTGCCAGCAGCTTAGGGGCTAGCGGCCCCCAGTACTTC.